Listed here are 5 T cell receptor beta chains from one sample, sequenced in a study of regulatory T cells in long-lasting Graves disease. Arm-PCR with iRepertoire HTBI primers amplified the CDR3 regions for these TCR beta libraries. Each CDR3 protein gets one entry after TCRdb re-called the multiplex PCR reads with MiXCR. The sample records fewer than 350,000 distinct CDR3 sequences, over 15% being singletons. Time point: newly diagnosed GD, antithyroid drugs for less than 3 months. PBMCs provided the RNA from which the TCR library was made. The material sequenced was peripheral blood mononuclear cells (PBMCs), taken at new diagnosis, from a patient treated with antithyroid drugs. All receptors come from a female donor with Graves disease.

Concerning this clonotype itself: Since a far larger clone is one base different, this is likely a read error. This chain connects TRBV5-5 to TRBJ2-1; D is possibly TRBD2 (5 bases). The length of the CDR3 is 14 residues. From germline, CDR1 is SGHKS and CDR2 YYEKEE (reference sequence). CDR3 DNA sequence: TGTGCCAGTAATATAGCGCCAACTGGGGATACGCAGTGTTTT. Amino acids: CASNIAPTGDTQCF.

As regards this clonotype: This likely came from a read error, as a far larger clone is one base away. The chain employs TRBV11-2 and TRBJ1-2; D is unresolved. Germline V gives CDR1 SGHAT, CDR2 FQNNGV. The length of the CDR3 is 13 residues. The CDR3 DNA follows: TGTGCCAGCAGTTTAGCGGCAGGCGATGGCTGCACCTTC. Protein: CASSLAAGDGCTF.

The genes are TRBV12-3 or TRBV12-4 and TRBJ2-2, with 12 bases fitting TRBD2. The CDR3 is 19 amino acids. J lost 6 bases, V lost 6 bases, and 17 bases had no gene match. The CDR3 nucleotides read TGTGCCAGCAGGACTAAAGGACTAGCGGGAACCCTGTCTGCCGGGGAGCTGTTTTTT. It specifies CASRTKGLAGTLSAGELFF.

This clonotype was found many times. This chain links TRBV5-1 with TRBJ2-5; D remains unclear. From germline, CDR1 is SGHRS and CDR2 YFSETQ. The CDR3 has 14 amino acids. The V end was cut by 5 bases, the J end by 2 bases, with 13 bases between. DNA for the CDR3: TGCGCCAGCAGTTCATTTGACAAACAAGAGACCCAGTACTTC. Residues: CASSSFDKQETQYF.

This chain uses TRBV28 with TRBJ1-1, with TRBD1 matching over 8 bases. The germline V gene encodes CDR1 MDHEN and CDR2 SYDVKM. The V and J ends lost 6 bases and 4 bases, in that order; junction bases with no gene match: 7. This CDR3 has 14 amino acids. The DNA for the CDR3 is TGTGCCAGCAGGGACAGGGCCAGAAGCACTGAAGCTTTCTTT. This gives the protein CASRDRARSTEAFF. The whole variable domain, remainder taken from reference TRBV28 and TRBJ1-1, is DVKVTQSSRYLVKRTGEKVFLECVQDMDHENMFWYRQDPGLGLRLIYFSYDVKMKEKGDIPEGYSVSREKKERFSLILESASTNQTSMYLCASRDRARSTEAFFGQGTRLTVV.